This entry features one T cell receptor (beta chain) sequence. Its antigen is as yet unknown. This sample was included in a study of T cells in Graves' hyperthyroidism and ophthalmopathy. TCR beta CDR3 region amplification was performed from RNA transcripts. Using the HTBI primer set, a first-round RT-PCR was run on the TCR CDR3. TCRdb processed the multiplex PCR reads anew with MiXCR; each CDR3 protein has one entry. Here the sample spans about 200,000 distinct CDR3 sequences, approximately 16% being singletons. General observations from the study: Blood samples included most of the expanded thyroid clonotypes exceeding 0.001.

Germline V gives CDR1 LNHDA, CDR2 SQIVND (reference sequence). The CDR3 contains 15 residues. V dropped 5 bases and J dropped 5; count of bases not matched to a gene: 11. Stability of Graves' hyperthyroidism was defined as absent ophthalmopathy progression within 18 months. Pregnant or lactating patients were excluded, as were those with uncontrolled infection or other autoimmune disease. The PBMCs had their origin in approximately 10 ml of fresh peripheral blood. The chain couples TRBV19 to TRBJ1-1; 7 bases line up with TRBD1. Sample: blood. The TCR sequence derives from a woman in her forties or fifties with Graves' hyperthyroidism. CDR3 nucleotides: TGTGCCAGTAGTCCAACACAGGGGAGTGGGACTGAAGCTTTCTTT. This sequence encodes CASSPTQGSGTEAFF.